The 4 T cell receptor beta chains below all came from one sample that was sequenced in a study of blood T cell repertoires in COVID-19. TCRdb keeps only in-frame clones here, not all; method: immunoSEQ multiplex PCR. This sample has more than 250,000 clones, with approximately 89% found just once. What was sequenced was PBMCs or T cells enriched from blood (not recorded which). These receptor sequences come from a woman aged 40 to 50 with acute COVID-19.

The chain has TRBV10-1 and TRBJ2-5, with 9 bases matching TRBD2. The trim removed 11 bases at V and 2 bases at J, leaving 9 bases unmatched. This CDR3 region has 14 residues. Germline CDR1 reads WNHNN; CDR2 reads SYGVQD (reference sequence). Here the CDR3 reads CAVRLAEPQETQYF. CDR3 DNA sequence: TGCGCCGTCCGACTAGCGGAGCCTCAAGAGACCCAGTACTTC.

This clone was observed a single time. Here the CDR3 reads CASSGRDSSDTQYF. The CDR3 region has the DNA TGTGCCAGCAGCGGTCGGGACTCCTCAGATACGCAGTATTTT. The V and J genes are TRBV7-9 and TRBJ2-3, with D possibly matching TRBD2 (6 bases). Germline-derived CDR1 and CDR2 are SEHNR and FQNEAQ (reference sequence). The CDR3 has 14 amino acids. Trimming stripped 5 bases from V and 4 bases from J, with 13 bases between.

This chain links TRBV27 with TRBJ2-7, with D perhaps matching TRBD1 (7 bases). V lost 5 bases and J lost 3, with 14 bases in between. The germline gives CDR1 MNHEY, CDR2 SMNVEV (reference sequence). CDR3 length: 14 residues. The CDR3 coding sequence is TGTGCCAGCAGTCGCGGGACAGCGTTCTACGAGCAGTACTTC. This codes for CASSRGTAFYEQYF.

The J gene is TRBJ2-1, the V gene TRBV5-4; 11 bases map to TRBD2. Germline V gives CDR1 SGHNT, CDR2 YYREEE (reference sequence). This CDR3 contains 15 residues. V was pared by 4 bases and J by 7 bases, with 7 bases of the junction left unmatched. The CDR3, as DNA: TGTGCCAGCAGCCGTGCGTCTAGCGGGAGGAATGAGCAGTTCTTC. It codes for CASSRASSGRNEQFF.